The source of this TCR beta chain is a study of cytomegalovirus exposure and HLA in healthy donors. General observations from the study: There were some public TCRs occurring in many donors, but most TCR sequences were rare.

CDR1 LNHDA and CDR2 SQIVND come from the germline V gene (reference sequence). The CDR3 is 16 residues long. The junction had 9 bases not matched to a gene; V was cut back by 5 bases and J by 5 bases. The method was immunoSEQ multiplex PCR; TCRdb's version includes in-frame clones alone and lacks a portion of them. The sample has almost 200,000 clones, 81% seen once; the top ten hold 1% to 1.5%. About this clone: Antigen specificity is unknown.

J is TRBJ2-2 and V is TRBV19; TRBD1 matches at 9 bases. Sequencing was performed on PBMCs. This TCR came from a woman aged 25 to 39 in good health and CMV-seronegative. The CDR3 sequence is CASSSGQGIRTGELFF. CDR3 sequence (DNA): TGTGCCAGTAGTTCGGGACAGGGAATAAGGACCGGGGAGCTGTTTTTT.